This TCR beta chain was captured in a study of CD8+ T cells in alopecia areata. The study's findings and limits: For lesional scalp, especially alopecia totalis/universalis, clonality was higher than in normal scalp.

Comments on this clone: Antigen unknown.

cDNA reverse transcribed from extracted RNA served as the sequencing template. The protocol was immunoSEQ multiplex PCR, while the TCRdb copy is restricted to in-frame clones and leaves out a portion. The repertoire holds around 250,000 clones, less than 80% seen once, with about 1.3% in the top ten. The CDR3 is 12 amino acids. CDR1 is SGHVS, CDR2 FQNEAQ, per germline. V was shortened by 5 bases and J by 1 base, with 4 bases between the two germline ends. The chain carries TRBV7-8 and TRBJ2-3; no clear D. Sequenced material: CD4+ T cells sorted from blood, taken at week 0. The sequence came from a human donor with alopecia areata. CDR3 loop: CASSPGTDTQYF. The CDR3 nucleotides are TGTGCCAGCAGCCCGGGCACAGATACGCAGTATTTT.